These 21 T cell receptor beta chains share one sample of origin, sequenced in a study of T-cell reconstitution after alpha-beta-depleted transplantation in children. The TCRbeta library incorporated unique molecular identifiers. TCRdb passed the PCR reads through MiXCR, listing each CDR3 protein once. The sample lists more than 400,000 distinct CDR3 sequences, over 10% occurring once. This material consisted of PBMCs, mostly from graft donor cells, taken 180 days after TCRalphabeta/CD19-depleted stem cell transplant. The receptors stem from a female patient aged 2-10 years who had a stem cell transplant for aplastic anemia, so the T cells may come from the graft donor.

This clonotype was seen repeatedly, ten times or more. The chain uses TRBV11-1 and TRBJ2-2; D gene uncertain. The germline V gene has CDR1 SGHAT and CDR2 FQDESV (reference sequence). V was cut by 3 bases and J by 1 base, with 9 bases left in between. The CDR3 has 15 residues. This CDR3 is CASSLKPGNTGELFF. For the CDR3, the DNA is TGTGCCAGCAGCTTGAAGCCAGGGAACACCGGGGAGCTGTTTTTT. Full variable domain (missing parts from reference TRBV11-1 and TRBJ2-2): EAEVAQSPRYKITEKSQAVAFWCDPISGHATLYWYRQILGQGPELLVQFQDESVVDDSQLPKDRFSAERLKGVDSTLKIQPAELGDSAMYLCASSLKPGNTGELFFGEGSRLTVL.

This clonotype has a handful of counts. The chain has TRBV20-1 and TRBJ2-1; the D is unclear. Trimming pared 3 bases from V and 4 bases from J, leaving 13 bases between. Germline CDR1 DFQATT, CDR2 SNEGSKA (reference sequence). CDR3 length equals 14 residues. CDR3 DNA sequence: TGCAGTGCTAGTCAGACCCTAGTTTACAATGAGCAGTTCTTC. Translating gives CSASQTLVYNEQFF.

This clonotype showed up just a few times. The J gene is TRBJ2-7, the V gene TRBV6-2 or TRBV6-3; D not resolved. The length of the CDR3 is 14 residues. The V end lost 7 bases, the J end lost 11 bases, and 24 bases lay between the germline ends. Germline CDR1 and CDR2: MNHEY and SVGEGT. CDR3 amino acids: CASTHGWGSLSKYF. DNA of the CDR3: TGTGCCAGCACCCACGGGTGGGGATCCCTCAGCAAGTACTTC.

This clonotype was observed a handful of times. The chain recombines TRBV12-3 or TRBV12-4 with TRBJ2-5; D is possibly TRBD1 or TRBD2 (5 bases each). This CDR3 contains 14 residues. Trimming pared 3 bases from V and 4 bases from J, leaving 12 bases between. CDR3 nucleotide sequence: TGTGCCAGCAGTTTCAGCCGGGGCACAGAGACCCAGTACTTC. Residues: CASSFSRGTETQYF.

This clonotype was seen more than once but under ten times. The V call is TRBV7-3, the J call TRBJ2-3; TRBD2 is a possible D gene (6 bases). This CDR3 is 17 amino acids long. V was shortened by 5 bases and J by 2 bases, with 20 bases between the two germline ends. Germline V lookup: CDR1 SGHTA, CDR2 FQGTGA. The CDR3 DNA sequence: TGTGCCAGCAGCCCAGCACCTGAGCGGGCCCACACAGATACGCAGTATTTT. Translating it yields CASSPAPERAHTDTQYF.

This clonotype was counted only a few times. The J gene is TRBJ2-3, the V gene TRBV28; 13 bases map to TRBD2. The CDR3 runs to 16 residues. Germline lookup yields CDR1 MDHEN and CDR2 SYDVKM. After removal of 4 bases from V and 5 bases from J, the junction contained 6 bases not matched to a gene. CDR3 residues: CASSSPGTSGKDTQYF. The CDR3 bases are TGTGCCAGCAGTTCCCCCGGGACTAGCGGGAAAGATACGCAGTATTTT.

J is TRBJ2-2 and V is TRBV29-1; D unclear. The CDR3 runs to 13 residues. CDR1 and CDR2 from the germline V gene are SQVTM and ANQGSEA. V gave up 3 bases and J gave up 2 bases, with 7 bases separating them. CDR3 sequence reads: CSVDLRNTGELFF. Here the CDR3 DNA reads TGCAGCGTTGATTTGCGAAACACCGGGGAGCTGTTTTTT.

In its sample, this clonotype was seen a few times. The chain combines TRBV28 with TRBJ2-2, with D hard to call. The germline V gene has CDR1 MDHEN and CDR2 SYDVKM. The V end was cut by 4 bases, the J end by 6 bases, with 12 bases between. This CDR3 is built from 14 residues. DNA of the CDR3: TGTGCCAGCAGTTCGGGTGCAGTTCCCGGGGAGCTGTTTTTT. Encoded protein: CASSSGAVPGELFF.

This clonotype was detected ten times or more. The rearrangement links TRBV18 to TRBJ1-2, with a possible D match to TRBD1 (5 bases). The germline V gene encodes CDR1 KGHSH and CDR2 LQKENI. This CDR3 spans 17 amino acids. Between the trimmed V and J ends, which lost 6 bases and 0 bases, there was a span of 20 bases. DNA of the CDR3: TGTGCCAGCTCGTCCCAAGCTACCCAGGGAGCTAACTATGGCTACACCTTC. It encodes CASSSQATQGANYGYTF. Drawing the rest from reference TRBV18 and TRBJ1-2, the complete variable domain is NAGVMQNPRHLVRRRGQEARLRCSPMKGHSHVYWYRQLPEEGLKFMVYLQKENIIDESGMPKERFSAEFPKEGPSILRIQQVVRGDSAAYFCASSSQATQGANYGYTFGSGTRLTVV.

This clonotype appeared a few times. The chain recombines TRBV7-2 with TRBJ2-5; D gene uncertain. In germline, CDR1 is SGHTA, CDR2 FQGNSA. The V end was cut by 4 bases, the J end by 1 base, with 10 bases between. The CDR3 runs 14 residues. The CDR3, as DNA: TGTGCCAGCAGCTCCCGGACCATCCAAGAGACCCAGTACTTC. This sequence encodes CASSSRTIQETQYF. The complete variable domain, with remaining parts taken from reference TRBV7-2 and TRBJ2-5, reads GAGVSQSPSNKVTEKGKDVELRCDPISGHTALYWYRQSLGQGLEFLIYFQGNSAPDKSGLPSDRFSAERTGGSVSTLTIQRTQQEDSAVYLCASSSRTIQETQYFGPGTRLLVL.

This clonotype was observed a few times. The rearrangement uses TRBV6-2 or TRBV6-3 and TRBJ2-6; no reliable D call. The CDR3 has 15 residues. Trimming took off 4 bases at V and 0 bases at J, with 7 bases between the two ends. Per the germline V gene, CDR1 is MNHEY and CDR2 is SVGEGT. The CDR3 DNA is TGTGCCAGCAGTTCCGCCTTCTCTGGGGCCAACGTCCTGACTTTC. Amino acids: CASSSAFSGANVLTF.

This clonotype has a handful of counts. In DNA, the CDR3 is TGTGCCACCAGTGATAACAGGGGTGACAACACCGGGGAGCTGTTTTTT. Its protein is CATSDNRGDNTGELFF. The rearrangement joins TRBV24-1 to TRBJ2-2; 7 bases agree with TRBD1. The length of the CDR3 is 16 residues. Looked up from germline, CDR1 is KGHDR and CDR2 is SFDVKD. V lost 3 bases, J lost 2 bases, and 5 bases stayed unmatched.

Remarks on this clonotype: A much larger clone sits a single nucleotide away, making a read error possible. The rearrangement links TRBV5-1 to TRBJ2-6; D is perhaps TRBD2 (6 bases). This CDR3 comprises 16 residues. Germline CDR1 is SGHRS and CDR2 is YFSETQ. The CDR3 region is CASSLDPGVGANGLTF. CDR3 in DNA: TGCGCCAGCAGCTTGGATCCGGGGGTCGGGGCCAACGGCCTGACTTTC.

The table lists this clonotype with a few counts. The CDR3 loop is CSVRPGTSGSNEQFF. In DNA form, the CDR3 reads TGCAGCGTTCGCCCCGGGACTAGCGGGAGCAATGAGCAGTTCTTC. This sequence joins TRBV29-1 and TRBJ2-1, with 14 bases that match TRBD2. After removal of 5 bases from V and 6 bases from J, the junction contained 6 bases not matched to a gene. The CDR3 is made up of 15 amino acids. Germline values: CDR1 SQVTM, CDR2 ANQGSEA.

The DNA for the CDR3 is TGCAGTGCTAGAGACGGGGGCCGCTTCTACGAGCAGTACTTC. Its translation is CSARDGGRFYEQYF. This chain links TRBV20-1 with TRBJ2-7, with D perhaps assigned TRBD1 or TRBD2 (6 bases each). V was pared by 0 bases and J by 3 bases, with 12 bases between. CDR3 size: 14 residues. The germline gives CDR1 DFQATT, CDR2 SNEGSKA (reference sequence).

CDR3 in DNA: TGCGCCAGCAGCTTCTCAACCACTGAAGCTTTCTTT. Protein sequence: CASSFSTTEAFF. J is TRBJ1-1 and V is TRBV5-1, with D unclear. Trimming removed 2 bases at V and 4 bases at J, with 6 bases between. Germline V CDR1 and CDR2: SGHRS, YFSETQ. The CDR3 length is 12 residues.

The table lists this clonotype with many counts. The V and J genes are TRBV28 and TRBJ2-7; 10 positions match TRBD2. The CDR3 is 17 amino acids. Germline values: CDR1 MDHEN, CDR2 SYDVKM. V lost 6 bases to trimming and J lost 4 bases; unmatched junction nucleotides: 15. CDR3 nucleotide sequence: TGTGCCAGCAGCCCTACGGTTCTAGCGGGAGTCGGATACGAGCAGTACTTC. This gives the protein CASSPTVLAGVGYEQYF.

This clonotype was counted only a few times. The V and J genes are TRBV30 and TRBJ2-3; D unresolved. V lost 5 bases to trimming and J lost 4 bases, with 10 bases between them. The CDR3 totals 12 residues. The V gene's germline CDR1 is GTSNPN and CDR2 SVGIG (reference sequence). CDR3 residues: CAWGRVPDTQYF. The CDR3 DNA follows: TGTGCCTGGGGTAGGGTCCCAGATACGCAGTATTTT.

J is TRBJ2-7 and V is TRBV4-2; unclear D gene. The CDR3 spans 13 residues. CDR1 and CDR2 (germline): LGHNA, YNFKEQ. V was clipped by 4 bases and J by 3 bases, with 10 bases between them. The CDR3 protein is CASSPTAFYEQYF. Written as DNA, the CDR3 is TGTGCCAGCAGCCCCACGGCCTTCTACGAGCAGTACTTC.

This clonotype has a count of ten or more. The J gene is TRBJ1-1, the V gene TRBV6-5; 8 nucleotides match TRBD1. Per the germline V gene, CDR1 is MNHEY and CDR2 is SVGAGI. The CDR3 is 14 amino acids. V lost 2 bases, J lost 1 base, and 0 bases stayed unmatched. The CDR3, as DNA: TGTGCCAGCAGTTACGGACAGGGGAACACTGAAGCTTTCTTT. Residues: CASSYGQGNTEAFF.

The chain links TRBV5-6 to TRBJ1-5; 11 bases align to TRBD1. Losses at the gene ends were 3 bases for V and 7 bases for J; bases not matched to a gene: 9. This CDR3 contains 16 residues. The germline CDR1 and CDR2 sequences are SGHDT and YYEEEE. Written as DNA, the CDR3 is TGTGCCAGCAGCTCATTGGACAGGGGGCTCAGGCAGCCCCAGCATTTT. Protein sequence: CASSSLDRGLRQPQHF.